These 26 T cell receptor beta chains were all obtained from the same sample, sequenced in a study of blood T cell repertoires in COVID-19. Profiled with immunoSEQ multiplex PCR; TCRdb holds only in-frame clones, not every one. The data hold around 62,000 clones, with roughly 88% observed a single time. The sample consisted of peripheral blood. Receptor source: a woman aged 55-75 years with acute or convalescent COVID-19.

This chain links TRBV5-1 with TRBJ1-3; D is unclear. The CDR3 contains 14 residues. The V gene's germline CDR1 is SGHRS and CDR2 YFSETQ. The V gene lost 2 bases and the J gene lost 0 bases, with 6 bases spanning the gap. The CDR3 protein is CASSLQSSGNTIYF. DNA for the CDR3: TGCGCCAGCAGCTTACAGAGCTCTGGAAACACCATATATTTT.

The V call is TRBV3-1 (or the pseudogene TRBV3-2), the J call TRBJ2-1; tentatively, D is TRBD2 (5 bases). The CDR3 is 13 residues long. CDR1 LGHDT and CDR2 YNNKEL come from the germline V gene (reference sequence). The ends were cut back, 8 bases at V and 5 bases at J, with 13 bases in the middle. The CDR3 loop reads CASEHRGDNEQFF. In nucleotides, the CDR3 is TGTGCCAGCGAACACCGGGGTGACAATGAGCAGTTCTTC.

The chain uses TRBV7-8 and TRBJ1-4, with TRBD1 matching over 7 bases. V was clipped by 2 bases and J by 5 bases; unmatched bases: 5. The CDR3 spans 15 residues. CDR1 is SGHVS, CDR2 FQNEAQ, per germline. The CDR3 nucleotides read TGTGCCAGCAGCTTACACGGGACAGTCAATGAAAAACTGTTTTTT. Translation: CASSLHGTVNEKLFF.

V and J are TRBV24-1 and TRBJ2-1, with a possible D match to TRBD1 (6 bases). V lost 2 bases and J 3 bases, leaving 13 bases between the germline ends. Germline loops: CDR1 KGHDR, CDR2 SFDVKD. The CDR3 length is 16 residues. This chain's CDR3 is CATSDSKGGSYNEQFF. The CDR3 DNA reads as TGTGCCACCAGTGATTCGAAAGGGGGAAGCTACAATGAGCAGTTCTTC.

The V and J genes are TRBV12-2 and TRBJ1-5; the table's D call TRBD1 went unverified against the DNA. TRBV12-2 is tagged as a pseudogene. The CDR3 totals 16 residues. For the CDR3, the DNA is TGTGCAAGTCGCTTACGAATCAGGGTTGGCAATCAGCCCCAGCATTTT. This gives the protein CASRLRIRVGNQPQHF.

J is TRBJ2-3 and V is TRBV9; possibly TRBD2 for D (5 bases). V was clipped by 4 bases and J by 1 base, with 13 bases between them. The CDR3 covers 15 residues. Germline V gene lookup returns CDR1 SGDLS and CDR2 YYNGEE. The CDR3 nucleotides read TGTGCCAGCAGCCCCAACCCCGGGGGCACAGATACGCAGTATTTT. It is translated as CASSPNPGGTDTQYF.

CDR3 nucleotides: TGTGCCAGCAGTGATTTGTCGGTCAATCAGCCCCAGCATTTT. Residues: CASSDLSVNQPQHF. The chain employs TRBV2 and TRBJ1-5; D unresolved. The ends were cut back, 3 bases at V and 3 bases at J, with 9 bases in the middle. The germline CDR1 and CDR2 sequences are SNHLY and FYNNEI. The CDR3 contains 14 residues.

The V gene is TRBV7-2, the J gene TRBJ2-1; TRBD2 matches at 7 bases. The trim removed 0 bases at V and 8 bases at J, leaving 4 bases unmatched. CDR1 is SGHTA, CDR2 FQGNSA, per germline. This CDR3 is 14 amino acids long. CDR3 nucleotides: TGTGCCAGCAGCTTAGCTCTAGGGAGGGATGAGCAGTTCTTC. Its translation: CASSLALGRDEQFF. The complete variable domain, with remaining parts taken from reference TRBV7-2 and TRBJ2-1, reads GAGVSQSPSNKVTEKGKDVELRCDPISGHTALYWYRQSLGQGLEFLIYFQGNSAPDKSGLPSDRFSAERTGGSVSTLTIQRTQQEDSAVYLCASSLALGRDEQFFGPGTRLTVL.

The J gene is TRBJ2-7, the V gene TRBV2; the D is unclear. There are 12 residues in the CDR3. Trimming stripped 4 bases from V and 2 bases from J, with 6 bases between. Germline V gene data show CDR1 as SNHLY and CDR2 as FYNNEI. CDR3 DNA: TGTGCCAGCAGTGGTACGGCCTACGAGCAGTACGTC. Protein: CASSGTAYEQYV.

The sample holds one count of this clone. The chain employs TRBV12-3 or TRBV12-4 and TRBJ1-3; no definite D call. The CDR3 length is 13 residues. Trimming removed 3 bases from V and 0 bases from J, with 3 bases in between. For the CDR3, the DNA is TGTGCCAGCAGTTTTAACTCTGGAAACACCATATATTTT. Protein: CASSFNSGNTIYF.

V and J are TRBV4-3 and TRBJ1-1; tentatively, D is TRBD1 (5 bases). Germline V gene sequence: CDR1 LGHNA, CDR2 YSLEER. This CDR3 is 12 amino acids long. The V end was cut by 4 bases, the J end by 7 bases, with 10 bases between. The CDR3 is CASSLGGDEAFF. In nucleotides, the CDR3 is TGCGCCAGCAGCCTCGGGGGGGATGAAGCTTTCTTT.

This clone showed up just once. CDR3 DNA: TGTGCCAGCAGGCGGGCGGGGAACTATGGCTACACCTTC. Protein product: CASRRAGNYGYTF. The genes are TRBV12-3 or TRBV12-4 and TRBJ1-2, with no clear D. Trimming took off 6 bases at V and 2 bases at J, with 10 bases between the two ends. The CDR3 is 13 amino acids.

This chain uses TRBV27 with TRBJ2-3, with 8 bases that match TRBD2. Germline trimming cut 5 bases from V and 8 bases from J; bases unmatched to any gene: 6. Germline values: CDR1 MNHEY, CDR2 SMNVEV (reference sequence). The CDR3 has 13 amino acids. CDR3 region: CASSSGSSGTQYF. The CDR3 nucleotides are TGTGCCAGCAGTAGCGGGAGTTCGGGTACGCAGTATTTT.

The chain uses TRBV4-1 and TRBJ2-1; 10 nucleotides agree with TRBD2. The V gene's germline CDR1 is MGHRA and CDR2 YSYEKL. The CDR3 is 17 residues long. V shed 1 base, J shed 3 bases, and the junction held 6 bases outside the gene matches. The CDR3 region has the DNA TGCGCCAGCAGCCAAGGTCCTAGCGGGGGTTTCTACAATGAGCAGTTCTTC. Protein sequence: CASSQGPSGGFYNEQFF.

The J gene is TRBJ2-5, the V gene TRBV5-8, with 7 bases matching TRBD1. The V gene's germline CDR1 is SGHTS and CDR2 YDEGEE. The V gene end was trimmed by 4 bases and the J gene end by 1 base; junction bases not matched to a gene: 7. The CDR3 extends over 15 amino acids. CDR3 residues: CASSPRQGPQETQYF. The CDR3 nucleotides are TGTGCCAGCAGCCCACGACAGGGCCCCCAAGAGACCCAGTACTTC.

V is TRBV7-8 and J is TRBJ2-5, with 10 bases aligning to TRBD2. V was clipped by 5 bases and J by 5 bases; unmatched bases: 11. The CDR3 extends over 16 amino acids. CDR1 is SGHVS, CDR2 FQNEAQ, per germline. CDR3 amino acids: CASSPRAGGPSETQYF. CDR3 DNA sequence: TGTGCCAGCAGCCCGCGAGCGGGAGGGCCGTCTGAGACCCAGTACTTC.

This sequence joins TRBV28 and TRBJ1-2; unclear D gene. From germline, CDR1 is MDHEN and CDR2 SYDVKM. Between the trimmed V and J ends, which lost 4 bases and 4 bases, there was a span of 7 bases. The CDR3 loop spans 12 amino acids. The CDR3 nucleotides read TGTGCCAGCAGTTCTGGGCCCTATGGCTACACCTTC. Protein sequence: CASSSGPYGYTF.

The chain couples TRBV4-3 to TRBJ2-2; 8 nucleotides match TRBD2. The CDR3 is 17 residues long. Germline trimming cut 0 bases from V and 7 bases from J; bases unmatched to any gene: 10. Germline V gene lookup returns CDR1 LGHNA and CDR2 YSLEER. CDR3 DNA: TGCGCCAGCAGCCAAGATCCCCGGGAGGGGCGTAACGGGGAGCTGTTTTTT. Protein product: CASSQDPREGRNGELFF.

The chain is built from TRBV19 and TRBJ2-5; D call uncertain. CDR3 length: 13 amino acids. Deletions cut 4 bases from V and 3 bases from J, with 9 bases between. The germline gives CDR1 LNHDA, CDR2 SQIVND (reference sequence). CDR3 in amino acids: CASSTPTEETQYF. The CDR3 DNA is TGTGCCAGTAGTACCCCCACAGAAGAGACCCAGTACTTC.

The chain carries TRBV24-1 and TRBJ1-2; tentative D call: TRBD1 (6 bases). Trimming stripped 11 bases from V and 8 bases from J, with 23 bases between. This CDR3 is built from 14 residues. Per the germline V gene, CDR1 is KGHDR and CDR2 is SFDVKD. CDR3 in amino acids: CASNEIPGQNGYTF. DNA of the CDR3: TGTGCCAGTAACGAGATCCCAGGACAGAACGGCTACACCTTC.

This clone was seen only once. The rearrangement links TRBV12-3 or TRBV12-4 to TRBJ2-5; D possibly corresponds to TRBD2 (5 bases). The CDR3 covers 13 residues. The V end was cut by 6 bases, the J end by 5 bases, with 13 bases between. The CDR3 reads CASSRGEGETQYF. The CDR3 bases are TGTGCCAGCAGCCGGGGAGAAGGGGAGACCCAGTACTTC.

The CDR3 spells CSASHSLNTEAFF. The CDR3 nucleotides are TGCAGTGCTAGTCACAGCCTGAACACTGAAGCTTTCTTT. The rearrangement uses TRBV20-1 and TRBJ1-1; D unclear. The CDR3 is 13 residues long. Germline-derived CDR1 and CDR2 are DFQATT and SNEGSKA (reference sequence). Deletions cut 3 bases from V and 0 bases from J, with 8 bases between.

This chain uses TRBV2 with TRBJ2-6; 9 bases map to TRBD1. V trimming: 6 bases; J trimming: 4 bases; junction bases outside the gene matches: 10. Germline CDR1 SNHLY, CDR2 FYNNEI. CDR3 length: 17 amino acids. The chain's CDR3 is CASSLTGGASGANVLTF. DNA of the CDR3: TGTGCCAGCAGCTTAACAGGGGGCGCGTCGGGGGCCAACGTCCTGACTTTC.

The chain combines TRBV19 with TRBJ1-1, with D hard to call. V lost 7 bases, J lost 3 bases, and 15 bases lay in between. The length of the CDR3 is 14 residues. Germline-derived CDR1 and CDR2 are LNHDA and SQIVND (reference sequence). In nucleotides, the CDR3 is TGTGCCAGTATCTCGACTAGGTGGGACACTGAAGCTTTCTTT. Translated, it gives CASISTRWDTEAFF.

The rearrangement uses TRBV18 and TRBJ1-4, with a weak D call TRBD1 (6 bases). CDR1 KGHSH and CDR2 LQKENI come from the germline V gene. The CDR3 extends over 16 amino acids. V was clipped by 0 bases and J by 13 bases, with 21 bases between them. The CDR3 sequence: CASSPPQGSQPRLLFF. DNA for the CDR3: TGTGCCAGCTCACCACCGCAGGGGTCCCAACCGCGGTTACTGTTTTTT.

The chain carries TRBV18 and TRBJ1-1, with 8 positions matching TRBD1. This CDR3 spans 15 amino acids. V was clipped by 3 bases and J by 4 bases; unmatched bases: 7. Germline loops: CDR1 KGHSH, CDR2 LQKENI. The CDR3, as DNA: TGTGCCAGCTCACCGGGGACAGGTCACCTCACTGAAGCTTTCTTT. This encodes CASSPGTGHLTEAFF. Combining the CDR3 with reference TRBV18 and TRBJ1-1 gives the whole variable domain NAGVMQNPRHLVRRRGQEARLRCSPMKGHSHVYWYRQLPEEGLKFMVYLQKENIIDESGMPKERFSAEFPKEGPSILRIQQVVRGDSAAYFCASSPGTGHLTEAFFGQGTRLTVV.